The next 30 T cell receptor beta chains were all read from a single sample in a study of early T cells in non-severe SARS-CoV-2 infection (dated by TCRdb to the early 2020s). Libraries were made using 5' RACE. TCRdb names NextSeq 500 as the instrument used. The public sequencing data were trimmed at Q25 with fastp and processed into clonotypes with MiXCR by TCRdb, which kept only in-frame beta chains. All rows with the same CDR3 protein become a single entry with the most common DNA and genes. Recorded for this sample are fewer than 110,000 distinct CDR3 sequences; 11% of them occurred a single time. Of the sample, roughly 7.5% falls within the top ten clones. Material for sequencing was whole blood. All receptors derive from an adult who was a healthcare worker with PCR-confirmed SARS-CoV-2 infection or an uninfected control (not recorded which).

This clonotype was found a few times. This sequence joins TRBV20-1 and TRBJ2-2; D is unclear. Germline V CDR1 and CDR2: DFQATT, SNEGSKA (reference sequence). The CDR3 extends over 13 amino acids. Trimming shortened V by 5 bases and J by 2 bases, and 9 bases separated the two germline ends. CDR3 region: CSAPLINTGELFF. CDR3 DNA: TGCAGTGCTCCTCTTATTAACACCGGGGAGCTGTTTTTT.

This chain joins TRBV4-1 and TRBJ2-2; no clear D gene. The CDR3 has 13 amino acids. From germline, CDR1 is MGHRA and CDR2 YSYEKL. V was pared by 2 bases and J by 5 bases, with 6 bases between. CDR3 residues: CASSQLVTGELFF. The DNA for the CDR3 is TGCGCCAGCAGCCAATTAGTGACCGGGGAGCTGTTTTTT.

V gene TRBV19 combines with J gene TRBJ1-4, with TRBD1 matching over 10 bases. CDR3 length equals 15 residues. Trimming cost V 4 bases and J 8 bases; bases outside gene matches: 7. Germline CDR1 is LNHDA and CDR2 is SQIVND (reference sequence). The CDR3 DNA sequence: TGTGCCAGTAGTAGCCAGACAGGGGGCGAAGAAAAACTGTTTTTT. Translated: CASSSQTGGEEKLFF. Based on the CDR3 plus reference TRBV19 and TRBJ1-4, the full variable domain is DGGITQSPKYLFRKEGQNVTLSCEQNLNHDAMYWYRQDPGQGLRLIYYSQIVNDFQKGDIAEGYSVSREKKESFPLTVTSAQKNPTAFYLCASSSQTGGEEKLFFGSGTQLSVL.

The rearrangement uses TRBV4-3 and TRBJ2-5; D unresolved. V gave up 0 bases and J gave up 1 base, with 9 bases separating them. Germline V gives CDR1 LGHNA, CDR2 YSLEER. The CDR3 consists of 15 residues. CDR3 sequence: CASSQDSSVQETQYF. The CDR3 region has the DNA TGCGCCAGCAGCCAAGATAGCAGCGTCCAAGAGACCCAGTACTTC.

This clonotype was seen a handful of times. The chain carries TRBV7-9 and TRBJ1-5; D is unresolved. Looked up from germline, CDR1 is SEHNR and CDR2 is FQNEAQ (reference sequence). The ends were cut back, 4 bases at V and 4 bases at J, with 8 bases in the middle. The CDR3 has 13 residues. CDR3 sequence: CASSYMANQPQHF. The CDR3 coding sequence is TGTGCCAGCAGCTACATGGCAAATCAGCCCCAGCATTTT. The full variable domain, with the rest looked up from reference TRBV7-9 and TRBJ1-5, is DTGVSQNPRHKITKRGQNVTFRCDPISEHNRLYWYRQTLGQGPEFLTYFQNEAQLEKSRLLSDRFSAERPKGSFSTLEIQRTEQGDSAMYLCASSYMANQPQHFGDGTRLSIL.

This clonotype occurred many times. The V and J genes are TRBV5-1 and TRBJ2-7; D is unresolved. Trimming took off 0 bases at V and 7 bases at J, with 20 bases between the two ends. This CDR3 contains 16 residues. Germline lookup yields CDR1 SGHRS and CDR2 YFSETQ. The CDR3 sequence is CASSLGDPVWTPEQYF. As DNA, the CDR3 is TGCGCCAGCAGCTTGGGGGATCCGGTTTGGACCCCGGAGCAGTACTTC. The variable domain in full, with the rest retrieved from reference TRBV5-1 and TRBJ2-7, is KAGVTQTPRYLIKTRGQQVTLSCSPISGHRSVSWYQQTPGQGLQFLFEYFSETQRNKGNFPGRFSGRQFSNSRSEMNVSTLELGDSALYLCASSLGDPVWTPEQYFGPGTRLTVT.

The gene calls are TRBV7-2 and TRBJ2-7, with 9 bases identical to TRBD2. Trimming removed 6 bases from V and 3 bases from J; junction bases left unmatched: 6. This CDR3 comprises 14 residues. The germline V gene encodes CDR1 SGHTA and CDR2 FQGNSA. The CDR3 is CASSLTSGLYEQYF. CDR3 DNA sequence: TGTGCCAGCAGTTTAACTAGCGGGCTCTACGAGCAGTACTTC.

The rearrangement uses TRBV12-3 or TRBV12-4 and TRBJ2-7; no reliable D call. The CDR3 length is 13 residues. V lost 5 bases, J lost 3 bases, and 11 bases lay in between. CDR3 sequence reads: CASSTQHSYEQYF. For the CDR3, the DNA is TGTGCCAGCAGTACCCAACACAGCTACGAGCAGTACTTC.

At least ten counts were recorded for this clonotype. The V gene is TRBV25-1, the J gene TRBJ2-7, with TRBD2 as a possible D gene (5 bases). The CDR3 contains 15 residues. Germline-derived CDR1 and CDR2 are MGHDK and SYGVNS. The V end was cut by 2 bases, the J end by 5 bases, with 16 bases between. CDR3 nucleotide sequence: TGTGCCAGCAGTGAAACGGTACTAGATTCCGACGAGCAGTACTTC. Amino acid sequence: CASSETVLDSDEQYF.

This clonotype was found many times. The chain recombines TRBV5-4 with TRBJ2-2, with TRBD1 as a possible D gene (5 bases). With 4 bases removed from V and 5 bases from J, the gap between germline ends came to 9 bases. Looked up from germline, CDR1 is SGHNT and CDR2 is YYREEE (reference sequence). The CDR3 runs 13 residues. The CDR3, as DNA: TGTGCCAGCAGCCCCGGACAAACCGGGGAGCTGTTTTTT. This encodes CASSPGQTGELFF. Full variable domain (remainder filled in from reference TRBV5-4 and TRBJ2-2): ETGVTQSPTHLIKTRGQQVTLRCSSQSGHNTVSWYQQALGQGPQFIFQYYREEENGRGNFPPRFSGLQFPNYSSELNVNALELDDSALYLCASSPGQTGELFFGEGSRLTVL.

This clonotype showed up many times. The chain carries TRBV6-2 or TRBV6-3 and TRBJ2-1; D may correspond to TRBD1 or TRBD2 (6 bases each). In germline, CDR1 is MNHEY, CDR2 SVGEGT. V shed 6 bases and J shed 3 bases, with 18 bases lying between them. The CDR3 length is 16 residues. CDR3 DNA sequence: TGTGCCAGCAGCCCCACGGGGGCGGGCAGCTACAATGAGCAGTTCTTC. It encodes CASSPTGAGSYNEQFF.

This clonotype was recorded a few times. The chain couples TRBV5-1 to TRBJ2-5; tentatively, D is TRBD2 (5 bases). The CDR3 sequence is 13 residues long. CDR1 and CDR2 from the germline V gene are SGHRS and YFSETQ. V dropped 4 bases and J dropped 5 bases, with 12 bases sitting between them. The CDR3 DNA reads as TGCGCCAGCAGCCCTTCGCCGGGGGAGACCCAGTACTTC. This encodes CASSPSPGETQYF.

This clonotype has ten or more counts. V is TRBV4-3 and J is TRBJ2-2; possibly TRBD2 for D (6 bases). V shed 0 bases and J shed 2 bases, with 10 bases lying between them. CDR1 is LGHNA and CDR2 is YSLEER in the germline V gene. This CDR3 contains 16 residues. In nucleotides, the CDR3 is TGCGCCAGCAGCCAAGATTACGGGAGAAACACCGGGGAGCTGTTTTTT. Its protein is CASSQDYGRNTGELFF.

V and J are TRBV28 and TRBJ2-3, with unresolved D. Trimming shortened V by 5 bases and J by 1 base, and 10 bases separated the two germline ends. The germline CDR1 and CDR2 sequences are MDHEN and SYDVKM. This CDR3 is built from 14 residues. CDR3 in DNA: TGTGCCAGCAGTGACCAGTCCGGCACAGATACGCAGTATTTT. Translating it yields CASSDQSGTDTQYF.

This clonotype showed up just a few times. J is TRBJ2-3 and V is TRBV4-2; D remains unclear. With 4 bases removed from V and 0 bases from J, the gap between germline ends came to 14 bases. There are 16 residues in the CDR3. Germline CDR1 LGHNA, CDR2 YNFKEQ. CDR3 DNA sequence: TGTGCCAGCAGCCCCTCCGGAATAGCTAGCACAGATACGCAGTATTTT. Translated: CASSPSGIASTDTQYF.

The chain links TRBV6-2 or TRBV6-3 to TRBJ2-7; maybe TRBD1 (6 bases). V was trimmed by 5 bases and J by 7 bases, leaving 18 bases between them. Germline CDR1 and CDR2: MNHEY and SVGEGT. CDR3 size: 14 residues. The CDR3 here is CASSEGTQTGEQYF. CDR3 nucleotides: TGTGCCAGCAGTGAAGGGACCCAAACAGGGGAGCAGTACTTC.

This clonotype showed up many times. The rearrangement links TRBV6-2 or TRBV6-3 to TRBJ2-1; 16 bases are a match to TRBD2. The germline CDR1 and CDR2 sequences are MNHEY and SVGEGT. With 10 bases clipped from V and 3 bases from J, the junction kept 9 bases outside the gene matches. The CDR3 covers 17 residues. Here the CDR3 reads CATHRGLAGGLYNEQFF. The CDR3 DNA is TGTGCCACCCATCGGGGACTAGCGGGAGGGCTCTACAATGAGCAGTTCTTC.

This clonotype occurred a few times. J is TRBJ2-2 and V is TRBV27, with D unclear. Deletions cut 6 bases from V and 0 bases from J, with 5 bases between. The CDR3 extends over 13 amino acids. Germline CDR1 and CDR2: MNHEY and SMNVEV (reference sequence). This CDR3 is CASRFANTGELFF. The CDR3 DNA reads as TGTGCCAGCAGGTTCGCGAACACCGGGGAGCTGTTTTTT.

This clonotype was recorded at least ten times. The chain has TRBV5-1 and TRBJ2-7, with 9 bases lining up with TRBD2. With V trimmed by 3 bases and J by 3 bases, 7 bases remained unmatched. The germline V gene encodes CDR1 SGHRS and CDR2 YFSETQ. The CDR3 extends over 15 amino acids. The CDR3 here is CASSSAGGPFYEQYF. In DNA form, the CDR3 reads TGCGCCAGCAGCTCTGCGGGAGGGCCTTTCTACGAGCAGTACTTC.

This chain links TRBV9 with TRBJ2-7; D remains ambiguous. The CDR3 loop spans 14 amino acids. V was pared by 0 bases and J by 1 base, with 8 bases between. Per germline, CDR1 SGDLS and CDR2 YYNGEE. The CDR3 here is CASSVDAGSYEQYF. In nucleotides, the CDR3 is TGTGCCAGCAGCGTAGACGCCGGGTCCTACGAGCAGTACTTC.

The chain recombines TRBV12-3 or TRBV12-4 with TRBJ2-5, with 7 bases identical to TRBD2. V lost 6 bases to trimming and J lost 9 bases; unmatched junction nucleotides: 13. There are 14 residues in the CDR3. CDR3 residues: CASRAQGGAGAQYF. CDR3 coding DNA: TGTGCCAGCAGGGCCCAGGGCGGCGCGGGGGCCCAGTACTTC.

This clonotype was picked up many times. The rearrangement links TRBV2 to TRBJ1-4; possibly TRBD1 for D (6 bases). CDR3 length equals 13 residues. Trimming cost V 7 bases and J 6 bases, with 12 bases left between them. Germline lookup yields CDR1 SNHLY and CDR2 FYNNEI. The CDR3 DNA reads as TGTGCCAGCATATACAGGGAGGATGAAAAACTGTTTTTT. Translation gives CASIYREDEKLFF.

The chain recombines TRBV4-1 with TRBJ1-1, with D possibly matching TRBD1 (5 bases). There are 13 residues in the CDR3. The V end lost 1 base, the J end lost 8 bases, and 11 bases lay between the germline ends. From germline, CDR1 is MGHRA and CDR2 YSYEKL. The CDR3 nucleotides read TGCGCCAGCAGCCAAGTACCAGGGATAGAAGCTTTCTTT. Protein sequence: CASSQVPGIEAFF.

Ten or more counts support this clonotype. The J gene is TRBJ1-4, the V gene TRBV28; 9 nucleotides match TRBD1. CDR3 size: 15 residues. Germline trimming cut 5 bases from V and 8 bases from J; bases unmatched to any gene: 9. CDR1 is MDHEN, CDR2 SYDVKM, per germline. DNA of the CDR3: TGTGCCAGCAGTACCCCGGGACAGGGTGGAGAAAAACTGTTTTTT. Protein sequence: CASSTPGQGGEKLFF. The variable domain in full, with the rest retrieved from reference TRBV28 and TRBJ1-4, is DVKVTQSSRYLVKRTGEKVFLECVQDMDHENMFWYRQDPGLGLRLIYFSYDVKMKEKGDIPEGYSVSREKKERFSLILESASTNQTSMYLCASSTPGQGGEKLFFGSGTQLSVL.

This clonotype occurred a few times. This rearrangement joins TRBV11-2 to TRBJ2-7, with D perhaps TRBD2 (6 bases). CDR1 SGHAT and CDR2 FQNNGV come from the germline V gene. The CDR3 runs 14 residues. Trimming removed 6 bases at V and 3 bases at J, with 15 bases between. The DNA for the CDR3 is TGTGCCAGCAGTCCCCCCCAGACTAGCTACGAGCAGTACTTC. Protein: CASSPPQTSYEQYF.

This clonotype was counted at least ten times. The J gene is TRBJ2-7, the V gene TRBV7-9; D may be TRBD2 (6 bases). The CDR3 extends over 12 amino acids. The ends were cut back, 2 bases at V and 6 bases at J, with 8 bases in the middle. Germline CDR1 SEHNR, CDR2 FQNEAQ (reference sequence). DNA of the CDR3: TGTGCCAGCAGCTTATCGGAGGGCGAGCAGTACTTC. Translation: CASSLSEGEQYF. The full variable domain, in which reference TRBV7-9 and TRBJ2-7 provide the parts outside the CDR3, is DTGVSQNPRHKITKRGQNVTFRCDPISEHNRLYWYRQTLGQGPEFLTYFQNEAQLEKSRLLSDRFSAERPKGSFSTLEIQRTEQGDSAMYLCASSLSEGEQYFGPGTRLTVT.

This clonotype was found many times. The CDR3 nucleotides are TGTGCCAGCAGTCCACCGGCATTAGGTCATTCACCCCTCCACTTT. This sequence encodes CASSPPALGHSPLHF. This chain joins TRBV27 and TRBJ1-6; D is unclear. In germline, CDR1 is MNHEY, CDR2 SMNVEV (reference sequence). Trimming stripped 5 bases from V and 8 bases from J, with 16 bases between. The CDR3 sequence is 15 residues long.

This clonotype was found many times. V gene TRBV9 combines with J gene TRBJ2-7; 10 bases agree with TRBD1. V lost 0 bases, J lost 2 bases, and 5 bases stayed unmatched. The CDR3 consists of 16 residues. Germline V gene sequence: CDR1 SGDLS, CDR2 YYNGEE. The CDR3 DNA follows: TGTGCCAGCAGCGTAGGGCGGGACAGGGGAACCTACGAGCAGTACTTC. It is translated as CASSVGRDRGTYEQYF.

Many counts were recorded for this clonotype. This chain uses TRBV11-1 with TRBJ2-5, with D uncertain. V lost 1 base and J lost 3, with 9 bases in between. The length of the CDR3 is 14 residues. The germline V gene has CDR1 SGHAT and CDR2 FQDESV (reference sequence). CDR3 loop: CASSLDPAEETQYF. CDR3 in DNA: TGTGCCAGCAGCTTAGACCCGGCAGAAGAGACCCAGTACTTC.

There are a few counts of this clonotype. The rearrangement uses TRBV5-1 and TRBJ2-2; D is uncertain. Germline CDR1 reads SGHRS; CDR2 reads YFSETQ. With 4 bases removed from V and 4 bases from J, the gap between germline ends came to 5 bases. This CDR3 contains 12 residues. CDR3 DNA sequence: TGCGCCAGCAGCCTTATCACCGGGGAGCTGTTTTTT. Its protein product is CASSLITGELFF.